The 19 T cell receptor beta chains given below trace back to one sample, sequenced in a study of molecular identifiers for immune sequencing clone quantification. A single record per CDR3 protein comes from TCRdb applying MiXCR to the PCR reads. The sample has roughly 630,000 distinct CDR3 sequences; less than 30% are singletons. Sample: naive CD8+ T cells from blood, with Jurkat cell RNA spiked in. This sample's subset: FACS-sorted CD8+CD4-CCR7+CD45RA+ naive T cells. All receptors derive from a human donor in good health. Some libraries in this study had Jurkat cell RNA spiked in.

This clonotype came up a few times. The chain uses TRBV19 and TRBJ1-5; D is undetermined. Germline CDR1 and CDR2: LNHDA and SQIVND (reference sequence). CDR3 length equals 14 residues. Trimming took 1 base from V and 7 from J, leaving 11 bases between them. The CDR3 DNA reads TGTGCCAGTAGTATAGCGGAGTTATACCAGCCCCAGCATTTT. As protein: CASSIAELYQPQHF.

This clonotype has more than one count but fewer than ten. This sequence joins TRBV7-6 and TRBJ1-4; D is possibly TRBD1 (6 bases). CDR1 and CDR2 from the germline V gene are SGHVS and FNYEAQ. V lost 1 base and J 7 bases, leaving 10 bases between the germline ends. The CDR3 spans 14 residues. CDR3 in DNA: TGTGCCAGCAGCTTAGGGGGGGCCGGTGAAAAACTGTTTTTT. It codes for CASSLGGAGEKLFF.

Details on this clonotype: This likely comes from a read error, as the CDR3 has no conserved phenylalanine or tryptophan at its end. The V gene is TRBV10-3, the J gene TRBJ2-7; maybe TRBD1 (6 bases). From germline, CDR1 is ENHRY and CDR2 SYGVKD. Trimming took 2 bases from V and 3 from J, leaving 11 bases between them. The CDR3 is 14 residues long. The CDR3 region is CAISETGLNYEQYL. The DNA of the CDR3 is TGTGCCATCAGTGAGACAGGGCTGAACTACGAGCAGTACCTC.

This clonotype was counted at least ten times. This chain uses TRBV20-1 with TRBJ2-7; 9 nucleotides align to TRBD1. The junction had 6 bases not matched to a gene; V was cut back by 1 base and J by 5 bases. The CDR3 extends over 14 amino acids. Germline V CDR1 and CDR2: DFQATT, SNEGSKA (reference sequence). CDR3 protein: CSARGPGQGNEQYF. The CDR3, as DNA: TGCAGTGCTAGAGGGCCGGGACAGGGCAACGAGCAGTACTTC.

For this clonotype: A much larger clone is a single base away; this may be a read error. This chain connects TRBV7-9 to TRBJ2-6; TRBD1 is a possible D gene (6 bases). V gave up 8 bases and J gave up 0 bases, with 26 bases separating them. CDR3 size: 20 residues. Germline V gene data show CDR1 as SEHNR and CDR2 as FQNEAQ (reference sequence). CDR3 coding DNA: TGTGCCAGCCGCCCCGCCATCGGGACACCACCGAACTCTGGGGCCAACGTCCTGACTTTC. This codes for CASRPAIGTPPNSGANVLTF.

This clonotype was recorded many times. The CDR3 region is CASSEQVASPLHF. CDR3 bases: TGTGCCAGCAGTGAACAGGTCGCTTCACCCCTCCACTTT. V and J are TRBV27 and TRBJ1-6; the D gene is possibly TRBD1 (5 bases). V lost 5 bases to trimming and J lost 9 bases, with 11 bases between them. Germline V gives CDR1 MNHEY, CDR2 SMNVEV (reference sequence). The CDR3 is 13 amino acids.

With regard to this clonotype: Given a much more abundant clone one base away, this may be a read error. The CDR3 does not close with the conserved phenylalanine or tryptophan, likely indicating a read error. The CDR3 sequence: CSVDGTGAVSYTS. CDR3 sequence (DNA): TGCAGCGTTGACGGGACAGGGGCAGTCAGCTACACCTCC. This rearrangement joins TRBV29-1 to TRBJ1-2; 10 bases agree with TRBD1. Germline V gene data show CDR1 as SQVTM and CDR2 as ANQGSEA. V was pared by 3 bases and J by 9 bases, with 7 bases of the junction left unmatched. The CDR3 length is 13 residues.

This clonotype was observed a handful of times. The chain couples TRBV28 to TRBJ2-7; D not certain. V lost 10 bases and J lost 3, with 16 bases in between. The CDR3 extends over 13 amino acids. CDR1 is MDHEN and CDR2 is SYDVKM in the germline V gene. Here the CDR3 reads CATYTRRDYEQYF. DNA for the CDR3: TGTGCCACCTACACACGACGAGACTACGAGCAGTACTTC.

This clonotype has ten or more counts. The V and J genes are TRBV30 and TRBJ1-1; D remains unclear. Trimming pared 2 bases from V and 3 bases from J, leaving 7 bases between. Germline lookup yields CDR1 GTSNPN and CDR2 SVGIG (reference sequence). This CDR3 is built from 12 residues. Here the CDR3 reads CAWSIMYTEAFF. CDR3 nucleotides: TGTGCCTGGAGTATTATGTACACTGAAGCTTTCTTT.

This clonotype has a count of ten or more. In DNA form, the CDR3 reads TGTGCCAGCAGCTTATACTGGAGCGGCTACACCTTC. Amino acid sequence: CASSLYWSGYTF. The J gene is TRBJ1-2, the V gene TRBV7-2, with D uncertain. V was shortened by 2 bases and J by 8 bases, with 9 bases between the two germline ends. The CDR3 has 12 amino acids. Germline loops: CDR1 SGHTA, CDR2 FQGNSA.

Notes on this clonotype: The CDR3 carries no conserved terminal phenylalanine or tryptophan, so it likely arises from a read error. V gene TRBV9 combines with J gene TRBJ2-7; no reliable D call. The germline V and J ends were trimmed by 2 bases and 7 bases, with 7 bases remaining between them. The CDR3 totals 11 residues. Germline V gene data show CDR1 as SGDLS and CDR2 as YYNGEE. The CDR3 sequence: CASSVPEEQYL. CDR3 in DNA: TGTGCCAGCAGCGTCCCAGAGGAGCAGTACCTC.

The V gene is TRBV27, the J gene TRBJ2-5; 9 bases agree with TRBD2. This CDR3 is built from 18 residues. Looked up from germline, CDR1 is MNHEY and CDR2 is SMNVEV (reference sequence). Germline trimming cut 5 bases from V and 1 base from J; bases unmatched to any gene: 14. The CDR3 loop is CASSIHYGGSGSQETQYF. The CDR3 nucleotides are TGTGCCAGCAGTATCCACTACGGGGGTAGCGGGAGCCAAGAGACCCAGTACTTC.

V is TRBV11-2 and J is TRBJ1-2; 8 nucleotides agree with TRBD1. J gave up 6 bases and V 10 bases, and 16 bases lay outside the gene matches. Germline V gene data show CDR1 as SGHAT and CDR2 as FQNNGV. The CDR3 is made up of 15 amino acids. CDR3 in DNA: TGTGCCATCCGGAACCAGGACAGGGATCCGCATGGCTACACCTTC. It translates to CAIRNQDRDPHGYTF.

This clonotype was detected a few times. This rearrangement joins TRBV7-9 to TRBJ2-3; maybe TRBD2 (5 bases). Germline values: CDR1 SEHNR, CDR2 FQNEAQ (reference sequence). The CDR3 contains 17 residues. V shed 1 base and J shed 4 bases, with 18 bases lying between them. The CDR3 DNA is TGTGCCAGCAGCTTAGGTTATACGGGGATGGACGCAGATACGCAGTATTTT. Its protein product is CASSLGYTGMDADTQYF.

This clonotype has at least ten counts. The rearrangement joins TRBV11-2 to TRBJ2-1; unclear D gene. V lost 5 bases and J lost 7, with 9 bases in between. Germline V gives CDR1 SGHAT, CDR2 FQNNGV. The CDR3 totals 12 residues. The CDR3 loop is CASSQNLNEQFF. The CDR3 DNA reads as TGTGCCAGCAGCCAGAACCTGAATGAGCAGTTCTTC. Full variable domain (outside the CDR3, taken from reference TRBV11-2 and TRBJ2-1): EAGVAQSPRYKIIEKRQSVAFWCNPISGHATLYWYQQILGQGPKLLIQFQNNGVVDDSQLPKDRFSAERLKGVDSTLKIQPAKLEDSAVYLCASSQNLNEQFFGPGTRLTVL.

The chain carries TRBV27 and TRBJ2-7; 8 nucleotides line up with TRBD2. V lost 6 bases to trimming and J lost 6 bases; unmatched junction nucleotides: 10. Germline lookup yields CDR1 MNHEY and CDR2 SMNVEV (reference sequence). The CDR3 runs 14 residues. The CDR3 DNA sequence: TGTGCCAGCAGACTATTAGCGGGACCGGGCGAGCAGTACTTC. Amino acid sequence: CASRLLAGPGEQYF.

In regard to this clonotype: A single base separates this from a much larger clone, so it may be a read error. V and J are TRBV25-1 and TRBJ1-1; D not certain. Looked up from germline, CDR1 is MGHDK and CDR2 is SYGVNS. The CDR3 sequence is 10 residues long. The V gene lost 4 bases and the J gene lost 12 bases, with 9 bases spanning the gap. CDR3 sequence: CASSGRRTFF. The CDR3 nucleotides read TGTGCCAGCAGTGGACGCAGGACTTTCTTT.

This clonotype showed up just a few times. This chain joins TRBV19 and TRBJ2-1; perhaps TRBD1 as D (5 bases). Trimming took 0 bases from V and 0 from J, leaving 12 bases between them. Germline lookup yields CDR1 LNHDA and CDR2 SQIVND (reference sequence). The CDR3 loop spans 17 amino acids. DNA of the CDR3: TGTGCCAGTAGTATAGATTCAGGGCTCTACTCCTACAATGAGCAGTTCTTC. Translating it yields CASSIDSGLYSYNEQFF.

In this sample, this clonotype turned up many times. The J gene is TRBJ2-7, the V gene TRBV13; a weak D match, TRBD1 (6 bases). V lost 5 bases to trimming and J lost 3 bases, with 11 bases between them. The V gene's germline CDR1 is PRHDT and CDR2 FYEKMQ (reference sequence). The CDR3 consists of 13 residues. The CDR3, as DNA: TGTGCCAGCAGCGGCGGACAGTACTACGAGCAGTACTTC. Amino acid sequence: CASSGGQYYEQYF.